This T cell receptor (beta chain) originates from a study of post-analysis software for immune sequencing data. Study-level findings and limits: Compared against controls, patients with multiple sclerosis displayed significantly lower normalized Chao1 diversity. Pronounced co-clustering by F measure was evident among identically batched samples. Higher frequency in patients than in controls was seen for roughly five TRBV segments, with TRBV5-6, TRBV5-1 and TRBV20-1 among them.

This CDR3 has 15 residues. The germline CDR1 and CDR2 sequences are DFQATT and SNEGSKA (reference sequence). V trimming: 3 bases; J trimming: 1 base; junction bases outside the gene matches: 3. This clonotype was recorded a few times. Its antigen is undetermined. Carried by the TCR beta cDNA libraries were unique molecular identifiers. Input populations of about 0.85 to 11 million T cells gave rise to approximately 480,000 cDNA molecules. TCRdb ran MiXCR on the PCR reads and lists one entry per CDR3 protein. This sample carries about half a million distinct CDR3 sequences, 45% of them seen once, and the ten largest clones take 9% to 14%.

Material for sequencing was blood. The chain uses TRBV20-1 and TRBJ2-7; 13 nucleotides line up with TRBD2. The TCR sequence derives from a girl aged 10 to 17 with multiple sclerosis. The CDR3 sequence: CSASRLAGGSYEQYF. The CDR3 DNA reads as TGCAGTGCTAGTCGACTAGCGGGAGGTTCCTACGAGCAGTACTTC.